The subject of this entry is one TCR beta chain. It lacks a known antigen. No much larger clone exists at a distance of one base, and base qualities are not known. The approximately 40 donors, aged about 6 to 90 years, were systemically healthy Caucasian individuals from Russia. Approximately 9 milliliters of peripheral blood were collected from each donor into EDTA-treated Vacutainer tubes. Ficoll-Paque density-gradient centrifugation was used to isolate PBMCs, with at least 7 million obtained per sample. Total RNA was extracted from PBMCs with Trizol reagent, with at least 6 micrograms obtained per sample. For every donor, flow cytometry on a PBMC aliquot measured the percentage of naive CD45RAhigh/CD27high T cells. Between the V and J ends, shortened by 5 bases and 0 bases respectively, the junction contains 11 bases. The CDR3 numbers 16 residues from cysteine through phenylalanine. Solely the CDR3 DNA is kept, with 48 bases framed from the first base. CDR1 and CDR2 (SEHNR, FQNEAQ) derive from the germline V gene (reference sequence).

This entry comes from a study of blood T cells in healthy people across ages (dated by TCRdb to the mid-2010s). Describing the broader study: In model experiments, template switching captured roughly one uniquely barcoded TCR beta cDNA molecule for every two T cells. Using deep sequencing normalized with unique cDNA molecular identifiers, the study measured how TCR beta repertoire diversity changes with age. For two donors (one aged 18 to 29 and one aged 80 or older), the study analyzed two additional independent replicas of 1 million unique cDNA reads from the same blood draw. Donors were grouped into four age groups: young (average roughly 15 years), middle-aged (around 39), aged (around 66) and long-lived (approximately 75).

Receptors were amplified or captured by 5' RACE. Sequenced using an Illumina HiSeq 2500. A second PCR of about 7 to 12 cycles was run with a J-beta primer mix and a sample-barcoded 5' primer. Each TCR beta cDNA molecule received a unique molecular identifier from a template-switch 5' adaptor carrying 12 random nucleotides. Each sample yielded at least 2.5 million CDR3-containing paired-end reads. First-strand cDNA synthesis was performed from all RNA using the Mint cDNA synthesis kit, with priming by a TRBC-specific oligonucleotide. Following uracil-DNA glycosylase treatment, a first 18-cycle PCR with universal primers M1SS and BC2_uni_R was performed on all cDNA. The study's processing was this. For normalization, 1 million high-quality reads, each with a distinct molecular identifier, were randomly selected from each sample. Instead of being binned into consensus sequences, reads with shared molecular identifiers were discarded. CDR3 identification, clonotype clustering and error correction used MiTCR with a Q25 quality threshold and the strictest error-elimination algorithm. Lower-bound total TCR beta diversity was estimated with a nonparametric unseen species model using Euler transformation. The raw public reads went through TCRdb reprocessing: fastp at Q25, MiXCR clone calling, in-frame beta chains kept. Rows matching on CDR3 protein sequence are summarized as one entry with the most common DNA and genes. These V and J calls are TCRdb output, not the study's own analysis. This sample gives hundreds of thousands of distinct CDR3 sequences in total; 20% to 30% of them show up just once. The leading ten clones occupy about 3% of the sample.

Overall study outcomes, separate from this receptor: Estimates of total diversity from one million sequenced T cells were regarded as lower bounds and underestimates. Conclusive comparison of naive and antigen-experienced compartments was prevented by the profiling of bulk unsorted PBMCs. Observed TCR beta diversity per million T cells fell roughly linearly with age, and a significant reduction was already apparent by age roughly 40. Compared with the aged group, the long-lived group had more naive CD4+ T cells, fewer expanded clones and increased TCR diversity, suggesting age selection. The CMV infection status of donors was not known, potentially confounding age-related changes in expanded clonotypes. Observed TCR beta diversity correlated strongly with the percentage of naive T cells measured by flow cytometry.

These data were also filed under a second study, of T cells of mothers and their children. The second investigation adds: Nine systemically healthy Caucasian individuals, comprising three mothers and their six children, were included as donors. cDNA synthesis consumed the entire amount of extracted RNA, loaded at approximately 1.5 ug RNA in each 15 ul reaction. In the second PCR, sample barcodes and 2-4 random nucleotides were introduced via the M1S primer. Over 8.5 million TCR beta CDR3 reads came from each mother, compared with 3.3 million or so reads from each child. Thymic selection shapes the output of TCR recombination in a similar way in related and unrelated pairs, and inherited differences have a minor effect. Normalized repertoire overlap in related mother-child pairs was always slightly higher than in unrelated mother-child pairs, but the difference was never significant. Persistent microchimeric T cell clones were not detected, at a sensitivity of 95 to 100 clones per million clonotypes. To look for features that set related mother-child pairs apart from unrelated individuals, the researchers ran deep NGS to compare the TCR beta repertoires of mothers and children. Mothers averaged roughly 36 +/- 4 years of age and children averaged around 11 +/- 4 years. After adapters were ligated using NEBNext reagents, the libraries underwent 100+100 nt paired-end sequencing on an Illumina HiSeq 2000. To prevent cross-contamination, the mother and child libraries were prepared a month apart and were sequenced in separate runs. For each donor, somewhere between roughly 450,000 and 2,100,000 distinct TCR beta clonotypes were identified. Naive TCR beta clonotypes were estimated from low-frequency clonotypes matched to each donor's FACS-determined naive share, without sorting.

The clonotype was recovered from a boy aged 5-17 years in good health. The rearranged chain carries TRBV7-9 and TRBJ2-6; the D gene lacks a confident call. The material sequenced was blood. The base sequence is TGTGCCAGCAGCCCCCGGCGATACTCTGGGGCCAACGTCCTGACTTTC. Its translation is CASSPRRYSGANVLTF.